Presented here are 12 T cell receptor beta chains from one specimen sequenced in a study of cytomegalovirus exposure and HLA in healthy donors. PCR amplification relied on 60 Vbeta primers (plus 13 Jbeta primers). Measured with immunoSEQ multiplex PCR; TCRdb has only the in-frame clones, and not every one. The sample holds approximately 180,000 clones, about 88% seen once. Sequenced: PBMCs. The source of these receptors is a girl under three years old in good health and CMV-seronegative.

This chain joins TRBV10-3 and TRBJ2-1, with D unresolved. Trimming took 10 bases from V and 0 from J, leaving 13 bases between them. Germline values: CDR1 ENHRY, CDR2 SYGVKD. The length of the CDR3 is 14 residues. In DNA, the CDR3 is TGTGCCACTAGGCCGCCGAGCTCCTACAATGAGCAGTTCTTC. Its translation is CATRPPSSYNEQFF.

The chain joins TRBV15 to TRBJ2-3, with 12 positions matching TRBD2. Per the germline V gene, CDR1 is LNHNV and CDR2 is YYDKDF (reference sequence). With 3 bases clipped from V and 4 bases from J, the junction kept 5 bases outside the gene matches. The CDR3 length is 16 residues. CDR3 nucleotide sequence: TGTGCCACCAGCAGCTGGACTAGCGGGGAGGCAGATACGCAGTATTTT. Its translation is CATSSWTSGEADTQYF.

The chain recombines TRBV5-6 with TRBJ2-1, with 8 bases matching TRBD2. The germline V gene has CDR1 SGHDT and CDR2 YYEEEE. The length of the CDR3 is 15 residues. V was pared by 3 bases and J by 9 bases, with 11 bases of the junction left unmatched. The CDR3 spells CASSSEGLGLREQFF. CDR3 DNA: TGTGCCAGCAGCTCAGAGGGACTAGGGCTCCGTGAGCAGTTCTTC. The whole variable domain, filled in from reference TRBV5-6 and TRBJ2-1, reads DAGVTQSPTHLIKTRGQQVTLRCSPKSGHDTVSWYQQALGQGPQFIFQYYEEEERQRGNFPDRFSGHQFPNYSSELNVNALLLGDSALYLCASSSEGLGLREQFFGPGTRLTVL.

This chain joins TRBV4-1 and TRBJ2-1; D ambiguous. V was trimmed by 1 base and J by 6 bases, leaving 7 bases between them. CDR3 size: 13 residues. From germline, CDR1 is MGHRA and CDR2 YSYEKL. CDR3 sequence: CASSQVTRNEQFF. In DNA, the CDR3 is TGCGCCAGCAGCCAAGTAACTCGCAATGAGCAGTTCTTC.

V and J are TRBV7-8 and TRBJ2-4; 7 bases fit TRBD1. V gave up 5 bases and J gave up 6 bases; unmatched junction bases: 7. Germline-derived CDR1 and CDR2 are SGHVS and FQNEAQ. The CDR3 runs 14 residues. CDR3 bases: TGTGCCAGCAGCCCAGGGGACAGACCAAACATTCAGTACTTC. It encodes CASSPGDRPNIQYF.

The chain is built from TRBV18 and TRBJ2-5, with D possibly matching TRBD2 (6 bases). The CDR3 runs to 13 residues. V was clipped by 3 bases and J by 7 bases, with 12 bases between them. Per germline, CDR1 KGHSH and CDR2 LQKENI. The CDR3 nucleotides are TGTGCCAGCTCACCTGGAGGGTTCGGGACCCAGTACTTC. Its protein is CASSPGGFGTQYF. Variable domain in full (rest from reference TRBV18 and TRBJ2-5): NAGVMQNPRHLVRRRGQEARLRCSPMKGHSHVYWYRQLPEEGLKFMVYLQKENIIDESGMPKERFSAEFPKEGPSILRIQQVVRGDSAAYFCASSPGGFGTQYFGPGTRLLVL.

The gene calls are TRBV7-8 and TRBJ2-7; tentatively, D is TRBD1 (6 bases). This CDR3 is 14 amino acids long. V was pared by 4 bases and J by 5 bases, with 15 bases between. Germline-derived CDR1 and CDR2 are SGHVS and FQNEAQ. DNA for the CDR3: TGTGCCAGCAGCTCCTCGGCAGGGGTCGACGAGCAGTACTTC. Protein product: CASSSSAGVDEQYF.

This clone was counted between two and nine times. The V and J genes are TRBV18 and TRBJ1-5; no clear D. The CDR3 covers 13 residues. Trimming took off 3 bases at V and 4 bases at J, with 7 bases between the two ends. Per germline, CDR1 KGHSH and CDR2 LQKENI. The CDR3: CASSPSVNQPQHF. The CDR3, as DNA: TGTGCCAGCTCACCCTCAGTTAATCAGCCCCAGCATTTT. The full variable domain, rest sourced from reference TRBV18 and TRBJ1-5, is NAGVMQNPRHLVRRRGQEARLRCSPMKGHSHVYWYRQLPEEGLKFMVYLQKENIIDESGMPKERFSAEFPKEGPSILRIQQVVRGDSAAYFCASSPSVNQPQHFGDGTRLSIL.

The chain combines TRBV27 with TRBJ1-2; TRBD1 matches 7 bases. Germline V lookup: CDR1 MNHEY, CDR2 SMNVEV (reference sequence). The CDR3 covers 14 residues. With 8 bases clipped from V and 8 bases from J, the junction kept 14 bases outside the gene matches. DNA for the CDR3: TGTGCCAGCTTTCCTGGAAAGGGGGCGCCCGGCTACACCTTC. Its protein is CASFPGKGAPGYTF.

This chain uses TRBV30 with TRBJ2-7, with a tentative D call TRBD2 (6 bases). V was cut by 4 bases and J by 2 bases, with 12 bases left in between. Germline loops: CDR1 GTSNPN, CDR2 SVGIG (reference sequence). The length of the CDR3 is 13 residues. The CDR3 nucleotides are TGTGCCTGGAATCAGGGACTTACCTACGAGCAGTACTTC. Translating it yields CAWNQGLTYEQYF.

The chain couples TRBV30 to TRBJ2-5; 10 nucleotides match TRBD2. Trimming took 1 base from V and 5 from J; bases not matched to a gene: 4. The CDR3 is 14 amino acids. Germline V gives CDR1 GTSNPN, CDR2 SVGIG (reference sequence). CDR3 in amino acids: CAWSASGRWETQYF. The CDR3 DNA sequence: TGTGCCTGGAGTGCTAGCGGGAGATGGGAGACCCAGTACTTC. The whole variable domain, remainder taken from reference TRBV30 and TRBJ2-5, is SQTIHQWPATLVQPVGSPLSLECTVEGTSNPNLYWYRQAAGRGLQLLFYSVGIGQISSEVPQNLSASRPQDRQFILSSKKLLLSDSGFYLCAWSASGRWETQYFGPGTRLLVL.

The CDR3 sequence: CASSPIRGSKRSGANVLTF. The CDR3, as DNA: TGTGCCAGTAGCCCGATCCGCGGCAGTAAAAGGTCTGGGGCCAACGTCCTGACTTTC. The chain couples TRBV19 to TRBJ2-6; D is unresolved. The CDR3 runs to 19 residues. CDR1 is LNHDA and CDR2 is SQIVND in the germline V gene (reference sequence). V lost 6 bases and J 1 base, leaving 22 bases between the germline ends. The full variable domain, in which reference TRBV19 and TRBJ2-6 provide the parts outside the CDR3, is DGGITQSPKYLFRKEGQNVTLSCEQNLNHDAMYWYRQDPGQGLRLIYYSQIVNDFQKGDIAEGYSVSREKKESFPLTVTSAQKNPTAFYLCASSPIRGSKRSGANVLTFGAGSRLTVL.